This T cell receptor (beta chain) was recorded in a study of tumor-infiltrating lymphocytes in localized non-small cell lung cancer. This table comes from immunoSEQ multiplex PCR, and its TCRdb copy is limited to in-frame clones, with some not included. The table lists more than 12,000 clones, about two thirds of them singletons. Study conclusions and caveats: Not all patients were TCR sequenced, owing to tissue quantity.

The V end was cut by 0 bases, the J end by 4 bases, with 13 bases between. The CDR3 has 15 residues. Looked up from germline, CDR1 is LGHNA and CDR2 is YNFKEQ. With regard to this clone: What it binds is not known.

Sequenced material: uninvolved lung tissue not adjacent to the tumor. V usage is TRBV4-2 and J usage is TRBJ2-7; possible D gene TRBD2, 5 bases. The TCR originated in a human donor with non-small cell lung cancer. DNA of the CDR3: TGTGCCAGCAGCCAAGATAAGCAGCGGAGGTACGAGCAGTACTTC. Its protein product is CASSQDKQRRYEQYF.